This note documents a single T cell receptor (beta chain) sequence. This CDR3 has 20 amino acids. The V segment lost 1 base and the J segment 0 bases; nucleotides outside the gene matches: 13. Germline CDR1 SGDLS, CDR2 YYNGEE. Some clones are missing from TCRdb's copy, which holds only in-frame ones; the method was immunoSEQ multiplex PCR. The sample carries approximately 35,000 clones, more than 70% recorded once. These data belong to a study of radiotherapy plus CTLA-4 blockade in lung cancer. The material sequenced was peripheral blood, taken from a patient treated with radiotherapy plus ipilimumab. The origin of this receptor is a human donor with non-small cell lung cancer who had stable disease on radiotherapy plus ipilimumab. J is TRBJ2-6 and V is TRBV9, with TRBD1 matching over 7 bases. The CDR3 sequence: CASSVRAPGQSFSGANVLTF. The CDR3, as DNA: TGTGCCAGCAGCGTACGGGCCCCGGGACAGTCCTTCTCTGGGGCCAACGTCCTGACTTTC.